The 10 T cell receptor beta chains in this list originate from one sample, sequenced in a study of T cell changes during pregnancy in multiple sclerosis. Assay: immunoSEQ multiplex PCR; the TCRdb copy retains only in-frame clones and omits some. The data show 20,000 to 30,000 clones, 88% seen once. The material sequenced was CD4+ T cells from peripheral blood mononuclear cells, taken in the first trimester of pregnancy. The receptors were sampled from a female donor in good health, enrolled as a control in a pregnancy study.

The gene calls are TRBV4-2 and TRBJ2-1, with D hard to call. Germline CDR1 reads LGHNA; CDR2 reads YNFKEQ. Trimming pared 1 base from V and 0 bases from J, leaving 10 bases between. The CDR3 has 16 residues. For the CDR3, the DNA is TGTGCCAGCAGCCAAGGTCTAAGAAGCTCCTACAATGAGCAGTTCTTC. It codes for CASSQGLRSSYNEQFF.

The V and J genes are TRBV4-2 and TRBJ2-1; 11 bases align to TRBD2. Per germline, CDR1 LGHNA and CDR2 YNFKEQ. The CDR3 covers 16 residues. The V segment lost 2 bases and the J segment 5 bases; nucleotides outside the gene matches: 5. CDR3 amino acids: CASSQMGLAANNEQFF. The CDR3 DNA sequence: TGTGCCAGCAGCCAAATGGGACTAGCGGCTAACAATGAGCAGTTCTTC.

The rearrangement links TRBV4-2 to TRBJ2-5; TRBD2 matches 11 bases. The V gene end was trimmed by 1 base and the J gene end by 5 bases; junction bases not matched to a gene: 6. Per the germline V gene, CDR1 is LGHNA and CDR2 is YNFKEQ. The CDR3 consists of 16 residues. The CDR3 is CASSQAGSGGVETQYF. CDR3 nucleotide sequence: TGTGCCAGCAGCCAAGCAGGTAGCGGGGGGGTGGAGACCCAGTACTTC.

The chain couples TRBV7-3 to TRBJ2-5; D might be TRBD1 (5 bases). The V end was cut by 3 bases, the J end by 2 bases, with 7 bases between. This CDR3 is built from 13 residues. The germline V gene encodes CDR1 SGHTA and CDR2 FQGTGA. The CDR3 nucleotides read TGTGCCAGCAGCTTGGACAATCAAGAGACCCAGTACTTC. Its protein product is CASSLDNQETQYF.

The chain links TRBV5-4 to TRBJ2-5, with 10 bases lining up with TRBD1. The CDR3 extends over 14 amino acids. Germline values: CDR1 SGHNT, CDR2 YYREEE (reference sequence). J was trimmed by 5 bases and V by 4 bases; bases with no gene match: 5. The CDR3 DNA sequence: TGTGCCAGCAGCCGACAGGGGGCGGCGGAGACCCAGTACTTC. It encodes CASSRQGAAETQYF.

This clone came up once. The chain combines TRBV28 with TRBJ2-4, with 11 bases aligning to TRBD2. The V gene end was trimmed by 6 bases and the J gene end by 7 bases; junction bases not matched to a gene: 8. The CDR3 spans 15 residues. The germline CDR1 and CDR2 sequences are MDHEN and SYDVKM. The CDR3 region is CASRRTVAGGNIQYF. CDR3 in DNA: TGTGCCAGCAGGCGGACCGTAGCGGGAGGGAACATTCAGTACTTC.

The chain couples TRBV5-1 to TRBJ2-5, with D maybe TRBD2 (6 bases). The V gene lost 9 bases and the J gene lost 4 bases, with 16 bases spanning the gap. This CDR3 has 13 amino acids. Germline V lookup: CDR1 SGHRS, CDR2 YFSETQ. The CDR3 DNA reads TGCGCCACCCGAAAGGGAGGTGGAGAGACCCAGTACTTC. Its protein is CATRKGGGETQYF. The variable domain in full, completed from reference TRBV5-1 and TRBJ2-5, reads KAGVTQTPRYLIKTRGQQVTLSCSPISGHRSVSWYQQTPGQGLQFLFEYFSETQRNKGNFPGRFSGRQFSNSRSEMNVSTLELGDSALYLCATRKGGGETQYFGPGTRLLVL.

The gene calls are TRBV5-4 and TRBJ2-3; a possible D gene is TRBD2 (5 bases). V gave up 6 bases and J gave up 9 bases, with 17 bases separating them. This CDR3 contains 13 residues. Germline V gene data show CDR1 as SGHNT and CDR2 as YYREEE (reference sequence). This CDR3 is CASTPGSGVTQYF. Written as DNA, the CDR3 is TGTGCCAGCACCCCCGGCTCCGGGGTCACGCAGTATTTT.

The chain recombines TRBV27 with TRBJ1-5; TRBD1 is a possible D gene (5 bases). CDR1 is MNHEY, CDR2 SMNVEV, per germline (reference sequence). The CDR3 covers 16 residues. V lost 3 bases, J lost 0 bases, and 12 bases lay in between. The CDR3 is CASSFRDYHSNQPQHF. For the CDR3, the DNA is TGTGCCAGCAGTTTCCGGGACTACCATAGCAATCAGCCCCAGCATTTT.

This chain links TRBV19 with TRBJ1-1; 12 positions agree with TRBD1. Germline V lookup: CDR1 LNHDA, CDR2 SQIVND (reference sequence). The CDR3 spans 15 residues. J lost 5 bases, V lost 2 bases, and 3 bases had no gene match. The chain's CDR3 is CASSIPGQGATEAFF. CDR3 DNA: TGTGCCAGTAGTATACCGGGACAGGGGGCGACTGAAGCTTTCTTT.